A single sample is the source of the 8 T cell receptor beta chains below, sequenced in a study of T cell responses to AZD1222 COVID-19 vaccine. Method: immunoSEQ multiplex PCR; TCRdb's copy keeps in-frame clones and lacks some. The sample has about 50,000 clones, 80% to 90% seen once. The specimen comprised peripheral blood, sampled on day 0 of AZD1222 vaccination. The receptors come from an adult in good health.

This clone has only one observation. The CDR3 loop is CASGDREGEQYF. CDR3 coding DNA: TGTGCCAGCGGCGACAGGGAGGGCGAGCAGTACTTC. The chain employs TRBV11-3 and TRBJ2-7; D could derive from TRBD1 or TRBD2 (7 bases each). Trimming took 8 bases from V and 6 from J, leaving 14 bases between them. Per germline, CDR1 SGHNT and CDR2 YENEEA. The CDR3 runs 12 residues.

V usage is TRBV6-5 and J usage is TRBJ2-5; 11 nucleotides line up with TRBD2. The CDR3 runs to 15 residues. After removal of 3 bases from V and 5 bases from J, the junction contained 5 bases not matched to a gene. From germline, CDR1 is MNHEY and CDR2 SVGAGI. The chain's CDR3 is CASSYSGGARETQYF. The CDR3 DNA is TGTGCCAGCAGTTATAGCGGGGGGGCTCGGGAGACCCAGTACTTC.

The V and J genes are TRBV27 and TRBJ2-6; D is undetermined. Germline lookup yields CDR1 MNHEY and CDR2 SMNVEV (reference sequence). With 3 bases removed from V and 0 bases from J, the gap between germline ends came to 12 bases. This CDR3 is built from 17 residues. The CDR3 DNA follows: TGTGCCAGCAGTTTTATTCCCTTATACTCTGGGGCCAACGTCCTGACTTTC. Amino acid sequence: CASSFIPLYSGANVLTF.

The J gene is TRBJ2-2, the V gene TRBV5-1; D could derive from TRBD1 or TRBD2 (5 bases each). From germline, CDR1 is SGHRS and CDR2 YFSETQ. V was pared by 3 bases and J by 3 bases, with 12 bases between. The CDR3 loop spans 15 amino acids. The CDR3 is CASSSSGTHTGELFF. DNA of the CDR3: TGCGCCAGCAGCTCATCCGGGACCCACACCGGGGAGCTGTTTTTT.

The count of this clone is one. V gene TRBV28 combines with J gene TRBJ1-1, with D unresolved. The CDR3 sequence is 13 residues long. Germline CDR1 reads MDHEN; CDR2 reads SYDVKM. Trimming took off 10 bases at V and 0 bases at J, with 12 bases between the two ends. CDR3 region: CATHASMNTEAFF. CDR3 coding DNA: TGTGCCACCCACGCAAGCATGAACACTGAAGCTTTCTTT.

This clone was detected only once. The V call is TRBV5-5, the J call TRBJ1-5; TRBD1 matches 11 bases. The CDR3 spans 17 residues. Losses at the gene ends were 4 bases for V and 0 bases for J; bases not matched to a gene: 6. Germline V gene sequence: CDR1 SGHKS, CDR2 YYEKEE (reference sequence). CDR3 nucleotide sequence: TGTGCCAGCAGCCCCGGACAGGGGGCGTTTAGCAATCAGCCCCAGCATTTT. It specifies CASSPGQGAFSNQPQHF.

The chain links TRBV14 to TRBJ1-1, with D unclear. The germline gives CDR1 SGHDN, CDR2 FVKESK. The germline V and J ends were trimmed by 4 bases and 8 bases, with 14 bases remaining between them. The CDR3 consists of 13 residues. The CDR3 sequence: CASSPTSGQEAFF. CDR3 bases: TGTGCCAGCAGCCCGACCTCAGGCCAGGAAGCTTTCTTT.

This clone has only a few counts. The chain has TRBV2 and TRBJ2-7, with TRBD1 matching over 10 bases. CDR3 size: 15 residues. With V trimmed by 3 bases and J by 0 bases, 2 bases remained unmatched. Per germline, CDR1 SNHLY and CDR2 FYNNEI. CDR3 in DNA: TGTGCCAGCAGTGATTGGGACAGGGGCTCCTACGAGCAGTACTTC. Translation: CASSDWDRGSYEQYF.